This TCR beta chain comes out of a study of blood T cell repertoires in COVID-19. Across the whole study: Nucleic acid was either cDNA or gDNA, and it came from T cells, B-cell-depleted T cells, or PBMCs.

Under the authors' procedure: Amplification from reference gene primers served as the basis for estimated nucleated cell counts. Sequencing used immunoSEQ multiplex PCR; TCRdb keeps in-frame clones, though not all of them. V and J calls and clone size are as listed in that table; D and trimming were resolved from the DNA. The sample holds some 120,000 clones, approximately 90% seen once. The J segment lost 8 bases and the V segment lost 0 bases, leaving 18 bases of the junction unmatched. The CDR3 runs to 19 residues. The germline CDR1 and CDR2 sequences are MNHNS and SASEGT. The material sequenced was peripheral blood. The TCR originated in a woman between 45 and 60 years old with acute or convalescent COVID-19. The chain joins TRBV6-1 to TRBJ2-1; 8 bases fit TRBD2. The CDR3 loop reads CASSEARGLVPRLSYEQFF. The CDR3 DNA is TGTGCCAGCAGTGAAGCTCGGGGACTAGTTCCCCGCCTAAGCTATGAGCAGTTCTTC.